A selection of T cell receptor beta chains follows, all from one sample in a study of cytomegalovirus exposure and HLA in healthy donors. Produced via immunoSEQ multiplex PCR; TCRdb's table is partial and in-frame only. The data hold about 110,000 clones, with more than 70% observed a single time. The sequenced sample was PBMCs. The source of these receptors is a woman between 18 and 30 years old in good health and CMV-seronegative. Both conserved end residues are part of each CDR3. A D gene is named only where the DNA matches it firmly. Clone size is given for some rows only: seen once, a few or many times, or a class if the clone is expanded.

j_call,d_call,clone_size,v_call,cdr3_aa,cdr3_nt
TRBJ2-3,TRBD2,NA,TRBV9,CASSSQAGTDTQYF,TGTGCCAGCAGCTCCCAAGCGGGGACAGATACGCAGTATTTT
TRBJ2-5,NA,NA,TRBV13,CASSQLDGEETQYF,TGTGCCAGCAGCCAGTTGGACGGGGAAGAGACCCAGTACTTC
TRBJ2-1,NA,NA,TRBV13,CASSVRTRTYNEQFF,TGTGCCAGCAGCGTCCGGACTCGCACCTACAATGAGCAGTTCTTC
TRBJ1-4,NA,NA,TRBV6-1,CASSEGYRVDEKLFF,TGTGCCAGCAGTGAAGGGTACAGGGTAGATGAAAAACTGTTTTTT
TRBJ2-7,NA,NA,TRBV28,CASSLSPGNTYEQYF,TGTGCCAGCAGTTTATCCCCAGGGAACACCTACGAGCAGTACTTC
TRBJ2-1,TRBD2,few,TRBV5-1,CASSSEGLAGGFTYNEQFF,TGCGCCAGCAGCTCGGAGGGACTAGCGGGAGGCTTTACATACAATGAGCAGTTCTTC
TRBJ1-3,NA,NA,TRBV4-1,CASSQAEALTGNTIYF,TGCGCCAGCAGCCAAGCTGAGGCGTTAACTGGAAACACCATATATTTT
TRBJ2-7,TRBD1,NA,TRBV4-1,CASSQDLPLDRAYEQYF,TGCGCCAGCAGCCAAGACCTCCCCCTGGACAGGGCCTACGAGCAGTACTTC
TRBJ1-5,NA,few,TRBV6-5,CASSYRGHQPQHF,TGTGCCAGCAGTTACAGGGGCCATCAGCCCCAGCATTTT
TRBJ1-4,NA,NA,TRBV19,CASKRDQGREKLFF,TGTGCCAGTAAAAGGGATCAGGGAAGGGAAAAACTGTTTTTT
TRBJ1-5,NA,NA,TRBV7-2,CASSLALGRNQPQHF,TGTGCCAGCAGCTTAGCGCTGGGGCGGAATCAGCCCCAGCATTTT
TRBJ2-2,NA,NA,TRBV7-9,CASSPGGNTGELFF,TGTGCCAGCAGCCCCGGCGGAAACACCGGGGAGCTGTTTTTT
TRBJ2-6,NA,NA,TRBV7-9,CASSAGGTGANVLTF,TGTGCCAGCAGCGCAGGCGGGACCGGGGCCAACGTCCTGACTTTC
TRBJ2-3,TRBD1,NA,TRBV30,CAWSFGDRHYTDTQYF,TGTGCCTGGAGTTTTGGGGACAGACACTACACAGATACGCAGTATTTT
TRBJ2-5,TRBD2,NA,TRBV6-1,CATRLAGGPRETQYF,TGTGCCACGAGACTAGCGGGAGGGCCCAGGGAGACCCAGTACTTC
TRBJ2-1,TRBD2,NA,TRBV7-2,CASSSLGKVAGQSDEQFF,TGTGCCAGCAGCTCCTTAGGGAAGGTAGCGGGTCAATCAGATGAGCAGTTCTTC
TRBJ2-2,TRBD1,NA,TRBV27,CASSFPDRVDTGELFF,TGTGCCAGCAGTTTCCCAGACAGGGTCGACACCGGGGAGCTGTTTTTT
TRBJ2-3,NA,NA,TRBV30,CAWSYTRTDTQYF,TGTGCCTGGAGCTATACTAGAACAGATACGCAGTATTTT
TRBJ1-2,NA,NA,TRBV29-1,CSVEVGGGYTF,TGCAGCGTTGAAGTAGGGGGTGGCTACACCTTC
TRBJ1-1,TRBD1,once,TRBV7-2,CASSLVGQGATEAFF,TGTGCCAGCAGCTTAGTCGGACAGGGGGCAACTGAAGCTTTCTTT
TRBJ1-3,TRBD1,NA,TRBV6-1,CASSGRQGSSGNTIYF,TGTGCCAGCAGTGGACGACAGGGCAGCTCTGGAAACACCATATATTTT
TRBJ2-7,TRBD1,NA,TRBV28,CASSSPGTGAYEQYF,TGTGCCAGCAGTTCCCCCGGGACAGGGGCTTACGAGCAGTACTTC
TRBJ2-3,NA,NA,TRBV29-1,CSVEARALLDTQYF,TGCAGCGTTGAAGCCAGGGCCCTCCTAGATACGCAGTATTTT
TRBJ2-2,TRBD1,NA,TRBV28,CASSPRQPGQGYTGELFF,TGTGCCAGCAGTCCTAGACAGCCGGGACAGGGGTACACCGGGGAGCTGTTTTTT
TRBJ1-2,NA,NA,TRBV6-5,CASRETGSYGYTF,TGTGCCAGCCGGGAAACAGGGAGCTATGGCTACACCTTC
TRBJ2-2,TRBD1,NA,TRBV27,CASSENPGTANTGELFF,TGTGCCAGCAGTGAAAACCCCGGGACAGCGAACACCGGGGAGCTGTTTTTT
TRBJ2-7,TRBD2,NA,TRBV18,CASSRLAGVARYEQYF,TGTGCCAGCTCACGACTAGCGGGGGTCGCTCGCTACGAGCAGTACTTC
TRBJ2-1,NA,NA,TRBV5-1,CASSLADTPINEQFF,TGCGCCAGCAGCTTGGCGGACACGCCAATCAATGAGCAGTTCTTC
TRBJ2-7,NA,NA,TRBV7-9,CASSLPPRTPRGEQYF,TGTGCCAGCAGCTTACCGCCCCGGACCCCAAGGGGGGAGCAGTACTTC
TRBJ1-6,NA,NA,TRBV29-1,CSAQGKDNSPLHF,TGCAGCGCACAGGGAAAAGATAATTCACCCCTCCACTTT
TRBJ2-7,NA,once,TRBV5-1,CASSLRGIYYEQYF,TGCGCCAGCAGCTTGCGGGGAATTTACTACGAGCAGTACTTC
TRBJ1-5,TRBD1,few,TRBV19,CASSIGQGAGQPQHF,TGTGCCAGTAGTATAGGACAGGGGGCTGGTCAGCCCCAGCATTTT